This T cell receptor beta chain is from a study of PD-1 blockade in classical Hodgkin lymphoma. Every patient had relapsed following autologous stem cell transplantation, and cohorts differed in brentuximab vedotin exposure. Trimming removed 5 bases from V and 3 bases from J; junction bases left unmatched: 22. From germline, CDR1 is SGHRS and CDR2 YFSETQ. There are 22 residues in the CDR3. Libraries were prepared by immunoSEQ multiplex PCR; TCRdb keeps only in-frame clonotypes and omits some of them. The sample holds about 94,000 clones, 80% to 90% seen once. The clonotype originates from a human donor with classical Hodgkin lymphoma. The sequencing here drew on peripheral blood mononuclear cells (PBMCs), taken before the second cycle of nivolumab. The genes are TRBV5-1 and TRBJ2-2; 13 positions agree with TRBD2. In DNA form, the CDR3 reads TGCGCCAGCAGATACCAGGTTTTAATACGGACTAGCGGGAGTGTGGACACCGGGGAGCTGTTTTTT. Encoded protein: CASRYQVLIRTSGSVDTGELFF.